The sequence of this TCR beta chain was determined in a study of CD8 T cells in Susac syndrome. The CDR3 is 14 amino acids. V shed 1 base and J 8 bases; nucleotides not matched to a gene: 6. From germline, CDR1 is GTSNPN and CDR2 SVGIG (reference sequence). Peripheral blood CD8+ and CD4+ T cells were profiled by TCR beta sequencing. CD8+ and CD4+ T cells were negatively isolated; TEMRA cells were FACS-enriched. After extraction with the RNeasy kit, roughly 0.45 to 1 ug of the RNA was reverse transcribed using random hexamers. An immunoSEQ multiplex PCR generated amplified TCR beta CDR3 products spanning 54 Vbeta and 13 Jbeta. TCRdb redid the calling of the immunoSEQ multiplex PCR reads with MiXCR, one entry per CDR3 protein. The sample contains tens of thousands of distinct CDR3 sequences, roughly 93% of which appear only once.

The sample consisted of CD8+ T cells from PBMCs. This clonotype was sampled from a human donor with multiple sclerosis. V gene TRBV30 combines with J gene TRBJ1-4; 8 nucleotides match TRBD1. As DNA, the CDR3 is TGTGCCTGGAGTGCCCCCCGGGACAGGGAAAAACTGTTTTTT. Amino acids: CAWSAPRDREKLFF.